This T cell receptor (beta chain) was found in a study of shared clonotypes between healthy human individuals. The table came from immunoSEQ multiplex PCR; TCRdb's copy has only in-frame clones and leaves some out. The sample has about 470,000 clones, about 85% seen once; the top ten hold about 13%. The CDR3 sequence is 12 residues long. V was clipped by 6 bases and J by 5 bases, with 8 bases between them. The germline gives CDR1 KGHSH, CDR2 LQKENI. The rearrangement links TRBV18 to TRBJ2-1; D unresolved. Sample: PBMCs. The TCR originated in a woman aged 40 to 49 in good health. Some clones in this sample may be carry-over from other donors' samples. The CDR3: CASSLGNNEQFF. The CDR3 region has the DNA TGTGCCAGCTCTCTCGGCAACAATGAGCAGTTCTTC. The full variable domain, with the rest looked up from reference TRBV18 and TRBJ2-1, is NAGVMQNPRHLVRRRGQEARLRCSPMKGHSHVYWYRQLPEEGLKFMVYLQKENIIDESGMPKERFSAEFPKEGPSILRIQQVVRGDSAAYFCASSLGNNEQFFGPGTRLTVL.